These 22 T cell receptor beta chains originate from one sample sequenced in a study of shared clonotypes between healthy human individuals (TCRdb year 2020). The library was prepared using the immunoSEQ multiplex PCR assay. TCRdb mirrors the immuneACCESS table, restricted to in-frame sequences. Some clones are absent from its copies; in checked studies, under half trace to an unresolved V gene, and the reason for the others is unknown. Here the sample has about 1 million clones; about 80% occur a single time. Less than 1.5% of the sample goes to the ten largest clones. What was sequenced was memory CD4+ T cells sorted from blood. This specimen's cell subset or site label, interpreted: CD45RA-negative fraction. Source of these receptors: a young man in good health.

V and J are TRBV19 and TRBJ2-7; 7 nucleotides line up with TRBD2. The CDR3 extends over 13 amino acids. The V and J ends lost 2 bases and 7 bases, in that order; junction bases with no gene match: 5. Germline V gene lookup returns CDR1 LNHDA and CDR2 SQIVND (reference sequence). The CDR3 reads CASSIRLAREQYF. The CDR3 DNA is TGTGCCAGTAGTATACGACTAGCTCGGGAGCAGTACTTC.

The chain couples TRBV6-6 to TRBJ1-5; D possibly corresponds to TRBD1 (5 bases). This CDR3 contains 16 residues. V was trimmed by 6 bases and J by 0 bases, leaving 15 bases between them. Germline CDR1 reads MNHNY; CDR2 reads SVGAGI (reference sequence). This CDR3 is CASRQGRGGSNQPQHF. The DNA of the CDR3 is TGTGCCAGCAGGCAGGGAAGGGGAGGTAGCAATCAGCCCCAGCATTTT.

The chain employs TRBV27 and TRBJ2-1; D is unresolved. The CDR3 runs to 15 residues. Germline V lookup: CDR1 MNHEY, CDR2 SMNVEV (reference sequence). V was pared by 5 bases and J by 1 base, with 12 bases between. The CDR3 region has the DNA TGTGCCAGCAGTCCCAGGCGAATTTCCTACAATGAGCAGTTCTTC. Translation gives CASSPRRISYNEQFF.

The rearrangement links TRBV11-2 to TRBJ2-3; 11 bases agree with TRBD2. The V segment lost 4 bases and the J segment 5 bases; nucleotides outside the gene matches: 5. Germline V gene lookup returns CDR1 SGHAT and CDR2 FQNNGV. The CDR3 covers 15 residues. CDR3 loop: CASSWGSGGGDTQYF. The CDR3 region has the DNA TGTGCCAGCAGCTGGGGTAGCGGGGGGGGAGATACGCAGTATTTT.

The chain couples TRBV11-2 to TRBJ2-5; TRBD1 agrees at 7 bases. V shed 5 bases, J shed 11 bases, and the junction held 5 bases outside the gene matches. The CDR3 has 11 amino acids. Germline CDR1 and CDR2: SGHAT and FQNNGV. CDR3 DNA: TGTGCCAGCAGCCACGGACAGGAGCAGTACTTC. Translation gives CASSHGQEQYF. The entire variable domain, with the rest obtained from reference TRBV11-2 and TRBJ2-5, is as follows: EAGVAQSPRYKIIEKRQSVAFWCNPISGHATLYWYQQILGQGPKLLIQFQNNGVVDDSQLPKDRFSAERLKGVDSTLKIQPAKLEDSAVYLCASSHGQEQYFGPGTRLLVL.

V gene TRBV18 combines with J gene TRBJ2-1; TRBD2 matches 10 bases. The CDR3 is 16 amino acids. The J segment lost 3 bases and the V segment lost 4 bases, leaving 6 bases of the junction unmatched. Germline CDR1 is KGHSH and CDR2 is LQKENI. CDR3 nucleotide sequence: TGTGCCAGCTCACTGGAGGGACTAGCGCTCTACAATGAGCAGTTCTTC. It encodes CASSLEGLALYNEQFF.

In its sample, this clone was seen many times. Other DNA sequences in the sample encode the same CDR3. V is TRBV5-1 and J is TRBJ1-2, with D tentatively TRBD1 (5 bases). The V end was cut by 5 bases, the J end by 6 bases, with 14 bases between. This CDR3 region has 13 residues. CDR1 is SGHRS, CDR2 YFSETQ, per germline. This CDR3 is CASRMGQGNGYTF. The CDR3 DNA follows: TGCGCCAGCAGAATGGGTCAGGGTAATGGCTACACCTTC.

The chain is built from TRBV6-5 and TRBJ2-7; TRBD1 agrees at 8 bases. CDR3 size: 14 residues. V was clipped by 7 bases and J by 1 base; unmatched bases: 6. Germline CDR1 reads MNHEY; CDR2 reads SVGAGI. CDR3 region: CASNRGSNSYEQYF. In DNA, the CDR3 is TGTGCCAGCAACAGGGGGTCCAATTCCTACGAGCAGTACTTC.

There are a few counts of this clone. The chain combines TRBV5-1 with TRBJ2-3, with 9 bases matching TRBD1. CDR3 length equals 15 residues. Germline V lookup: CDR1 SGHRS, CDR2 YFSETQ. The junction had 4 bases not matched to a gene; V was cut back by 2 bases and J by 3 bases. In DNA form, the CDR3 reads TGCGCCAGCAGCTTTCGAGGACAGGGGACAGATACGCAGTATTTT. Its protein product is CASSFRGQGTDTQYF. The whole variable domain, remainder taken from reference TRBV5-1 and TRBJ2-3, is KAGVTQTPRYLIKTRGQQVTLSCSPISGHRSVSWYQQTPGQGLQFLFEYFSETQRNKGNFPGRFSGRQFSNSRSEMNVSTLELGDSALYLCASSFRGQGTDTQYFGPGTRLTVL.

V is TRBV7-9 and J is TRBJ1-6; D may be TRBD1 (6 bases). The CDR3 loop spans 14 amino acids. Germline lookup yields CDR1 SEHNR and CDR2 FQNEAQ (reference sequence). Trimming pared 3 bases from V and 9 bases from J, leaving 12 bases between. CDR3 amino acids: CASSLGAWGSPLHF. DNA for the CDR3: TGTGCCAGCAGCTTGGGGGCTTGGGGTTCACCCCTCCACTTT.

As regards this clone: Within the sample, other DNA sequences also encode this same CDR3. This sequence joins TRBV7-9 and TRBJ1-6; D perhaps matches TRBD1 (6 bases). The V and J ends lost 1 base and 7 bases respectively, with 8 bases between them. CDR1 SEHNR and CDR2 FQNEAQ come from the germline V gene (reference sequence). CDR3 length: 14 amino acids. CDR3 in amino acids: CASSLGDINSPLHF. DNA of the CDR3: TGTGCCAGCAGCTTAGGGGACATAAATTCACCCCTCCACTTT.

This chain uses TRBV6-4 with TRBJ2-2; TRBD2 matches 7 bases. In germline, CDR1 is MRHNA, CDR2 SNTAGT. The junction had 6 bases not matched to a gene; V was cut back by 8 bases and J by 0 bases. This CDR3 region has 15 residues. CDR3 bases: TGTGCCAGCCGGGCGCTAGCGGCGAACACCGGGGAGCTGTTTTTT. This gives the protein CASRALAANTGELFF.

The rearrangement joins TRBV10-3 to TRBJ1-4; D is ambiguous. V was cut by 3 bases and J by 3 bases, with 11 bases left in between. This CDR3 is built from 15 residues. The germline CDR1 and CDR2 sequences are ENHRY and SYGVKD. The CDR3 coding sequence is TGTGCCATCAGTGAATCGAAGGGCGCTAATGAAAAACTGTTTTTT. This sequence encodes CAISESKGANEKLFF.

This chain joins TRBV5-1 and TRBJ2-7; D might be TRBD1 (5 bases). Germline CDR1 SGHRS, CDR2 YFSETQ. Trimming pared 2 bases from V and 2 bases from J, leaving 14 bases between. This CDR3 is 15 amino acids long. The CDR3 region is CASSFGHDIPYEQYF. In DNA, the CDR3 is TGCGCCAGCAGCTTCGGACACGATATACCCTACGAGCAGTACTTC.

This sequence joins TRBV5-1 and TRBJ1-5; D remains ambiguous. This CDR3 has 15 amino acids. V was pared by 0 bases and J by 0 bases, with 7 bases between. CDR1 and CDR2 from the germline V gene are SGHRS and YFSETQ. The CDR3 sequence: CASSLGPSSNQPQHF. The CDR3 coding sequence is TGCGCCAGCAGCTTGGGCCCGAGTAGCAATCAGCCCCAGCATTTT.

This clone was seen just once. The rearrangement links TRBV7-9 to TRBJ2-5; 8 bases line up with TRBD1. The J call is in doubt because the DNA end fits TRBJ2-7 better. CDR1 and CDR2 from the germline V gene are SEHNR and FQNEAQ (reference sequence). The length of the CDR3 is 17 residues. CDR3 sequence: CASSFPPRTGITYEQYF. The CDR3 bases are TGTGCCAGCAGCTTCCCTCCACGGACAGGGATCACCTACGAGCAGTACTTC.

The chain uses TRBV11-2 and TRBJ1-5; D ambiguous. Trimming removed 5 bases from V and 5 bases from J, with 16 bases in between. Germline CDR1 and CDR2: SGHAT and FQNNGV. CDR3 size: 15 residues. As DNA, the CDR3 is TGTGCCAGCAGCCCAGGCAGGACGACCTATCAGCCCCAGCATTTT. Translation gives CASSPGRTTYQPQHF.

The rearrangement uses TRBV4-3 and TRBJ2-7, with D maybe TRBD2 (5 bases). The CDR3 is 15 amino acids. Trimming cost V 0 bases and J 2 bases, with 11 bases left between them. The germline V gene encodes CDR1 LGHNA and CDR2 YSLEER. In nucleotides, the CDR3 is TGCGCCAGCAGCCAAGACGGAGGACTGGCCTACGAGCAGTACTTC. The encoded protein is CASSQDGGLAYEQYF.

The chain combines TRBV29-1 with TRBJ2-2; tentative D call: TRBD1 (6 bases). The CDR3 runs 13 residues. CDR1 is SQVTM, CDR2 ANQGSEA, per germline. V lost 6 bases to trimming and J lost 5 bases, with 13 bases between them. The CDR3 is CSVAGTLTGELFF. The CDR3 bases are TGCAGCGTCGCCGGGACACTTACCGGGGAGCTGTTTTTT.

The chain carries TRBV11-2 and TRBJ1-6; possible D gene TRBD1, 5 bases. This CDR3 is built from 15 residues. Germline V gene sequence: CDR1 SGHAT, CDR2 FQNNGV. V was trimmed by 2 bases and J by 5 bases, leaving 10 bases between them. The CDR3 sequence is CASSLTGTDNSPLHF. As DNA, the CDR3 is TGTGCCAGCAGCTTAACGGGGACGGATAATTCACCCCTCCACTTT. Full variable domain (rest looked up from reference TRBV11-2 and TRBJ1-6): EAGVAQSPRYKIIEKRQSVAFWCNPISGHATLYWYQQILGQGPKLLIQFQNNGVVDDSQLPKDRFSAERLKGVDSTLKIQPAKLEDSAVYLCASSLTGTDNSPLHFGNGTRLTVT.

This chain links TRBV29-1 with TRBJ1-3; D call uncertain. The germline CDR1 and CDR2 sequences are SQVTM and ANQGSEA. The CDR3 has 14 residues. V was shortened by 6 bases and J by 0 bases, with 12 bases between the two germline ends. As DNA, the CDR3 is TGCAGCGTCGGCATGGACGTCTCTGGAAACACCATATATTTT. Amino acid sequence: CSVGMDVSGNTIYF.

This clone was observed once. V usage is TRBV5-1 and J usage is TRBJ2-1; TRBD2 might be the D (6 bases). The germline CDR1 and CDR2 sequences are SGHRS and YFSETQ. There are 11 residues in the CDR3. Trimming took off 6 bases at V and 7 bases at J, with 8 bases between the two ends. CDR3 coding DNA: TGCGCCAGCACTGGGGGGAATGAGCAGTTCTTC. This sequence encodes CASTGGNEQFF.